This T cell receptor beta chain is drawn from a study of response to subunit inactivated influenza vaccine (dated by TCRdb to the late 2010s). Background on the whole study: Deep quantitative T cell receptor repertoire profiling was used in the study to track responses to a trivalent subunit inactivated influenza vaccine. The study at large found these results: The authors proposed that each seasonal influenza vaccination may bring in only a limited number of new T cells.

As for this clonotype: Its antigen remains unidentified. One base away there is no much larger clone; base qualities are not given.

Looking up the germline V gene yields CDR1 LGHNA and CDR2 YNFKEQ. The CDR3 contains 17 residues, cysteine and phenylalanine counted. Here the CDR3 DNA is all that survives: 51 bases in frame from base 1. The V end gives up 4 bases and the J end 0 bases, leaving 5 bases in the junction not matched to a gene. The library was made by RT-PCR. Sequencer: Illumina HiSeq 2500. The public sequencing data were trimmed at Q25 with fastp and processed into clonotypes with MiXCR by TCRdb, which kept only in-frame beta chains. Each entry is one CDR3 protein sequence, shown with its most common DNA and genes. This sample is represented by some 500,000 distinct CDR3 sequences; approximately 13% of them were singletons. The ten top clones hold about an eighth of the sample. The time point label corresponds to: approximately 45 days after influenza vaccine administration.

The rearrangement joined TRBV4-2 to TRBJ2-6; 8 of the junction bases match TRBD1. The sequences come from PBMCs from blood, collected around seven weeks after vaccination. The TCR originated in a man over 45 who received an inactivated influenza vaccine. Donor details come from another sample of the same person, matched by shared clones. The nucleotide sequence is TGTGCCAGCAGCCCTGGGACAGGCGACTCTGGGGCCAACGTCCTGACTTTC. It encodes CASSPGTGDSGANVLTF.